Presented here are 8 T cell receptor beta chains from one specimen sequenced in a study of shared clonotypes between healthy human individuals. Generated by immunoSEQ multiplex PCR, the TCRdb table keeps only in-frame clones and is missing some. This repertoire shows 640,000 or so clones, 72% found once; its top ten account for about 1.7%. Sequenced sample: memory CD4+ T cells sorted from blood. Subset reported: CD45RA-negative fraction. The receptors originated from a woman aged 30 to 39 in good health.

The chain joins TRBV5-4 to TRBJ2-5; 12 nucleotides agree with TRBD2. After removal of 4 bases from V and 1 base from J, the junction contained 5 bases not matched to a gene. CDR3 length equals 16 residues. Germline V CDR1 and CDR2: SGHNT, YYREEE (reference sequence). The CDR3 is CASSPGLAGIQETQYF. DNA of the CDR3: TGTGCCAGCAGCCCAGGACTAGCGGGAATCCAAGAGACCCAGTACTTC.

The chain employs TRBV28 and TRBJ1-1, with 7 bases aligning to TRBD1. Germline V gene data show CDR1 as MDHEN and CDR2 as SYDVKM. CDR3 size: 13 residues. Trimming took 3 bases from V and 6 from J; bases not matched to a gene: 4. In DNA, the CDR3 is TGTGCCAGCAGTTTGACGAGGGGGCCTGAAGCTTTCTTT. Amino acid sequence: CASSLTRGPEAFF.

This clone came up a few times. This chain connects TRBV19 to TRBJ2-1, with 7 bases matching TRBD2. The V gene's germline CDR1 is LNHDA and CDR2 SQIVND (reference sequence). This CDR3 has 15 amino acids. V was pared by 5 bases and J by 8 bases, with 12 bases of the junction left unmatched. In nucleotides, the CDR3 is TGTGCCAGTAGTCAGTCGAGGGAGGGCCCGGATGAGCAGTTCTTC. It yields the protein CASSQSREGPDEQFF.

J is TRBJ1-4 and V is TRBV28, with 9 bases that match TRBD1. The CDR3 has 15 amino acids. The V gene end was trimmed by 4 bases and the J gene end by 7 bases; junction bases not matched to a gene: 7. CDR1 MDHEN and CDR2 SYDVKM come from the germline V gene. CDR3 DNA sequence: TGTGCCAGCAGTTGGAGGGGACAGGGCGGTGAAAAACTGTTTTTT. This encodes CASSWRGQGGEKLFF.

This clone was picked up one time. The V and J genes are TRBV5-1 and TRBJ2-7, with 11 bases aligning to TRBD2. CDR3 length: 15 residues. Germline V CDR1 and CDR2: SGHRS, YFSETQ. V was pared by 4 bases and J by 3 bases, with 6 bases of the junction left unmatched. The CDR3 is CASSPGLADYYEQYF. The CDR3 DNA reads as TGCGCCAGCAGCCCGGGACTAGCGGATTACTACGAGCAGTACTTC.

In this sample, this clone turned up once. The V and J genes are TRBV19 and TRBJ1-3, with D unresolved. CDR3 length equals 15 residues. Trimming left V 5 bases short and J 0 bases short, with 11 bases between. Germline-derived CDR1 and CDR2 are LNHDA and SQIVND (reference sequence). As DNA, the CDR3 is TGTGCCAGTAGTCCGCCCACTCCCTCTGGAAACACCATATATTTT. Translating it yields CASSPPTPSGNTIYF.

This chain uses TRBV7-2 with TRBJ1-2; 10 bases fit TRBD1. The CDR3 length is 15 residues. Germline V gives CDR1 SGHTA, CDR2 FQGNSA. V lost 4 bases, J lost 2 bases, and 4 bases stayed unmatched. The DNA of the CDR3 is TGTGCCAGCAGCTCGTTGGGACAGGGGAACTATGGCTACACCTTC. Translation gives CASSSLGQGNYGYTF.

Here the CDR3 reads CSVEAFRGVGTGELFF. The CDR3 nucleotides read TGCAGCGTTGAAGCCTTCCGGGGAGTTGGTACCGGGGAGCTGTTTTTT. The V call is TRBV29-1, the J call TRBJ2-2, with TRBD2 as a possible D gene (5 bases). The V end was cut by 1 base, the J end by 5 bases, with 17 bases between. Per the germline V gene, CDR1 is SQVTM and CDR2 is ANQGSEA. This CDR3 spans 16 amino acids.